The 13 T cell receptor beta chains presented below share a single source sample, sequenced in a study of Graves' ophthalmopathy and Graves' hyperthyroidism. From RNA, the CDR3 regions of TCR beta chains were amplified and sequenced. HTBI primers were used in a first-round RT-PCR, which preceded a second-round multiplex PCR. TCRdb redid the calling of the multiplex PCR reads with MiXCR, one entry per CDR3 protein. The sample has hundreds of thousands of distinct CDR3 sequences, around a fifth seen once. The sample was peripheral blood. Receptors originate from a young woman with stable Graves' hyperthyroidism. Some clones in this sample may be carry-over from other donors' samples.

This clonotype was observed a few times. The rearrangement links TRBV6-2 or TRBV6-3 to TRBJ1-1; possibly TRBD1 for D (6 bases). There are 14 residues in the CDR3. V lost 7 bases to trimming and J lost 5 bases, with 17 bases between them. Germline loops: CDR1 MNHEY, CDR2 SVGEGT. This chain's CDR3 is CASTAGGAKTEAFF. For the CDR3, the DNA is TGTGCCAGCACCGCCGGGGGGGCAAAGACTGAAGCTTTCTTT.

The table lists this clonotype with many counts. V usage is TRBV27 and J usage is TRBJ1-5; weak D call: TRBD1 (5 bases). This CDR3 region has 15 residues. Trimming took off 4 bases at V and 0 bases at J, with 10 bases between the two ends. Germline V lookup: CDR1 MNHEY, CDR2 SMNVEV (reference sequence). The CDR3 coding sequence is TGTGCCAGCAGTTCAGACAGTTATAGCAATCAGCCCCAGCATTTT. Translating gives CASSSDSYSNQPQHF.

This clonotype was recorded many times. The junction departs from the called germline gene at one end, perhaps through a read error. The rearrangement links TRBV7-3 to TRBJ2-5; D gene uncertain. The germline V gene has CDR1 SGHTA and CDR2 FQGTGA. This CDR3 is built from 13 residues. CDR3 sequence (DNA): TGTGCCAGCAGCCTAACGACCCAAGAGACCCAGTACTTC. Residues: CASSLTTQETQYF.

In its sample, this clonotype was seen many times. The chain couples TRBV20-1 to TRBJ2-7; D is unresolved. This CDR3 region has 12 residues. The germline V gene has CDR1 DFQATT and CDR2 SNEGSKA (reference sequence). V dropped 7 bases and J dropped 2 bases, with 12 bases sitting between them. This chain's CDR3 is CSVRGVAYEQYF. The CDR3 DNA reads TGCAGTGTAAGAGGCGTAGCCTACGAGCAGTACTTC.

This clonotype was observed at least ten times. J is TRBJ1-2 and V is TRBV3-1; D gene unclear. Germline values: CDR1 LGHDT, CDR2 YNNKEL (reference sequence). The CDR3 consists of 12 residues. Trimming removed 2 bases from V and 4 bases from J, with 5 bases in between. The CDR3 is CASSQLAYGYTF. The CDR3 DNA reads TGTGCCAGCAGCCAACTTGCCTATGGCTACACCTTC.

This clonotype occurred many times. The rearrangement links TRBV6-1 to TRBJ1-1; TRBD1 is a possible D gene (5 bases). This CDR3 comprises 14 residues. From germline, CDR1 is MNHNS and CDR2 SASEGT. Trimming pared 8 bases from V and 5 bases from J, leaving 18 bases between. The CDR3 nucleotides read TGTGCCAGCCTACCGCCGGGGGTAAAGACTGAAGCTTTCTTT. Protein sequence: CASLPPGVKTEAFF.

CDR3 coding DNA: TGTGCCACCAGTGACGGGGTTGAAGCTTTCTTT. Protein sequence: CATSDGVEAFF. The V call is TRBV24-1, the J call TRBJ1-1; D remains ambiguous. CDR1 is KGHDR, CDR2 SFDVKD, per germline. Trimming removed 4 bases from V and 7 bases from J, with 6 bases in between. The CDR3 contains 11 residues.

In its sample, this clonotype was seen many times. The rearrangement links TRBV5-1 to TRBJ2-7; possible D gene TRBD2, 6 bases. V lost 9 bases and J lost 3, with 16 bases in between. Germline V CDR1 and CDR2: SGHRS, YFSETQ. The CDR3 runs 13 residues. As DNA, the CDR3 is TGCGCCACCGCCCTCCTGGGGGGCTACGAGCAGTACTTC. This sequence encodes CATALLGGYEQYF.

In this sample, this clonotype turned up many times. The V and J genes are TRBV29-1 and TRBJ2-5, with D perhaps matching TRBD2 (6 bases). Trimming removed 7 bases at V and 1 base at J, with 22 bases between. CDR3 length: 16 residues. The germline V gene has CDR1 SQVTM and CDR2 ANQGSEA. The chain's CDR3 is CSAKPRAGSTQETQYF. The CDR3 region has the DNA TGCAGCGCAAAGCCTAGGGCGGGGAGCACCCAAGAGACCCAGTACTTC. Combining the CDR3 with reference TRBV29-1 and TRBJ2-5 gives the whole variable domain SAVISQKPSRDICQRGTSLTIQCQVDSQVTMMFWYRQQPGQSLTLIATANQGSEATYESGFVIDKFPISRPNLTFSTLTVSNMSPEDSSIYLCSAKPRAGSTQETQYFGPGTRLLVL.

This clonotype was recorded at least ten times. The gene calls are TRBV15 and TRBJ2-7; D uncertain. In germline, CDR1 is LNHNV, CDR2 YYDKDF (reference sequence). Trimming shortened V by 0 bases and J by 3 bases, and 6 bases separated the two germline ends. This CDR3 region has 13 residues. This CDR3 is CATSRDYGYEQYF. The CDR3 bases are TGTGCCACCAGCAGAGATTACGGCTACGAGCAGTACTTC.

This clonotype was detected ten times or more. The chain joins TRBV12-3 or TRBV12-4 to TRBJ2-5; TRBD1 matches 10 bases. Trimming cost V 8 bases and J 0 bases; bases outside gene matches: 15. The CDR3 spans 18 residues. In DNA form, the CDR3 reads TGTGCCAGCCGAGGGGTGGGGACAGGGGCTCCGTACCAAGAGACCCAGTACTTC. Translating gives CASRGVGTGAPYQETQYF.

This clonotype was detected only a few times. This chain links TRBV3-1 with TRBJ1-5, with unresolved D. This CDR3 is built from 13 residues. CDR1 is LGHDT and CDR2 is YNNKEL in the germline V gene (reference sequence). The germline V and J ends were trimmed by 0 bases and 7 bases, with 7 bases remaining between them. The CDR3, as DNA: TGTGCCAGCAGCCAAGAAGGGCAACAGCCCCAGCATTTT. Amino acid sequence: CASSQEGQQPQHF.

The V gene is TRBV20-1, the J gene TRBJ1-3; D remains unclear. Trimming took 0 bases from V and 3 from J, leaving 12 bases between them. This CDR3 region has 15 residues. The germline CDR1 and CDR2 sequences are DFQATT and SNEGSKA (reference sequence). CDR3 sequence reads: CSAREFGIFGNTIYF. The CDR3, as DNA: TGCAGTGCTAGAGAGTTCGGGATTTTTGGAAACACCATATATTTT.